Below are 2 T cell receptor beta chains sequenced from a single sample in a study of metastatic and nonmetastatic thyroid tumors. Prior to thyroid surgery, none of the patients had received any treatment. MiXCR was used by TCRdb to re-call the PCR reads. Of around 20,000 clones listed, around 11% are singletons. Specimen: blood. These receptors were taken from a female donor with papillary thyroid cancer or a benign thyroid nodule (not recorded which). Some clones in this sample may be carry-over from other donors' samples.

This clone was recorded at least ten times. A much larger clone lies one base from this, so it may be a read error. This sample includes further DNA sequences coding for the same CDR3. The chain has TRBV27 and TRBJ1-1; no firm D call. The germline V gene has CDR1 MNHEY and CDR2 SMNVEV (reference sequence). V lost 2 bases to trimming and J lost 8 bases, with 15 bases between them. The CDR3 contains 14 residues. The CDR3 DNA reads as TGTGCCAGCAGTTTACGATCGGGGAGGACCGAAGCTTTCTTT. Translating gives CASSLRSGRTEAFF.

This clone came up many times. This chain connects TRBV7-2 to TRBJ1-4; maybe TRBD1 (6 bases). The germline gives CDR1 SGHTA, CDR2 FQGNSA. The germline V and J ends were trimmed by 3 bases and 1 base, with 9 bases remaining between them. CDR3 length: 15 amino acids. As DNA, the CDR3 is TGTGCCAGCAGCTTCCAAGGGGGAACTAATGAAAAACTGTTTTTT. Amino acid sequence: CASSFQGGTNEKLFF. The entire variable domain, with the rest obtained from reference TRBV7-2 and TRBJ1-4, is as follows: GAGVSQSPSNKVTEKGKDVELRCDPISGHTALYWYRQSLGQGLEFLIYFQGNSAPDKSGLPSDRFSAERTGGSVSTLTIQRTQQEDSAVYLCASSFQGGTNEKLFFGSGTQLSVL.